In this sample, the clone carrying this T cell receptor (beta chain) turned up many times. The antigen is undetermined. The CDR3 regions of TCR beta were amplified from RNA transcripts. RT-PCR in the first round (using the HTBI primer set) targeted the TCR CDR3. TCRdb processed the multiplex PCR reads anew with MiXCR; each CDR3 protein has one entry. The sample records 300,000 to 400,000 distinct CDR3 sequences, 13% being singletons. This sample was included in a study of T cells in Graves' hyperthyroidism and ophthalmopathy. Subjects aged 18 to 65 presented with newly diagnosed hyperthyroidism of less than 2 months' duration. This sample holds PBMCs from approximately 9 ml fresh peripheral blood. Trimming shortened V by 4 bases and J by 1 base, and 17 bases separated the two germline ends. The CDR3 extends over 17 amino acids. The germline V gene has CDR1 SGHTA and CDR2 FQGNSA. The study, taken as a whole, reports: From stable hyperthyroidism, ophthalmopathy was set apart by a 13 V-J model.

The V gene is TRBV7-2, the J gene TRBJ1-5, with D tentatively TRBD1 (5 bases). This receptor was identified in a woman aged 18-35 years with Graves' hyperthyroidism. The sequencing input was blood. The CDR3, as DNA: TGTGCCAGCAGCTCACCCATACTCGGGGCCAGCAATCAGCCCCAGCATTTT. It specifies CASSSPILGASNQPQHF.